This T cell receptor (beta chain) was captured in a study of identical twins. This clonotype occurred a few times. V was shortened by 2 bases and J by 7 bases, with 12 bases between the two germline ends. This CDR3 comprises 14 residues. Germline V gives CDR1 SGHTA, CDR2 FQGNSA. From the 5' RACE reads, TCRdb called clonotypes with MiXCR, one entry per CDR3 protein. The repertoire includes 430,000 or so distinct CDR3 sequences, roughly a quarter of them detected once, and roughly 2.8% sits in the top ten. These data were likewise used in another study, on T cells expressing NK-cell markers.

Sequenced input: CD4+ T cells sorted from blood. The chain has TRBV7-2 and TRBJ2-1; D is unresolved. This receptor was obtained from a woman aged 18-29 years in good health. The CDR3 DNA follows: TGTGCCAGCAGCTTATCGGTGACAATTAATGAGCAGTTCTTC. Amino acid sequence: CASSLSVTINEQFF.